The present T cell receptor beta chain was sequenced within a study of blood T cell repertoires in COVID-19. Background on the study: COVID-19 samples from acute and convalescent phases originated in the United States, Italy and Spain.

V shed 5 bases, J shed 5 bases, and the junction held 5 bases outside the gene matches. There are 15 residues in the CDR3. Per the germline V gene, CDR1 is LNHDA and CDR2 is SQIVND (reference sequence). Per the authors' pipeline: Reference gene primer amplification gave estimated nucleated cell counts. TCRdb's copy holds only in-frame clones and misses some; the assay was immunoSEQ multiplex PCR. For V, J and clone size, that table is used; D and trimming come from the DNA. Here the sample spans approximately 24,000 clones, around 90% being singletons. The chain combines TRBV19 with TRBJ2-3, with TRBD2 identical over 12 bases. The source of this sequence is a man aged 45-65 years with active COVID-19. The sequenced sample was peripheral blood. As DNA, the CDR3 is TGTGCCAGTAGTTTGCGGACTAGCGGGAAAGATACGCAGTATTTT. It is translated as CASSLRTSGKDTQYF.